A single sample is the source of the 32 T cell receptor beta chains below, sequenced in a study of cytomegalovirus exposure and HLA in healthy donors. Researchers ran the PCR with 60 Vbeta and 13 Jbeta primers. TCRdb's copy holds only in-frame clones and misses some; the assay was immunoSEQ multiplex PCR. The sample yields under 200,000 clones, 86% seen once. Sample: PBMCs. All receptors derive from a woman aged 30 to 39 in good health and CMV-seronegative.

The V and J genes are TRBV27 and TRBJ2-7, with 7 bases identical to TRBD1. Germline assignment: CDR1 MNHEY and CDR2 SMNVEV (reference sequence). V lost 3 bases, J lost 5 bases, and 4 bases stayed unmatched. This CDR3 region has 13 residues. In nucleotides, the CDR3 is TGTGCCAGCAGTTTTAGGGGGCCTGACGAGCAGTACTTC. Translated, it gives CASSFRGPDEQYF.

The chain couples TRBV29-1 to TRBJ1-1; 9 positions agree with TRBD1. The CDR3 is 13 amino acids. Germline CDR1 is SQVTM and CDR2 is ANQGSEA. Trimming cost V 3 bases and J 5 bases; bases outside gene matches: 4. CDR3 nucleotide sequence: TGCAGCGTTGACCGGACAGGGGTGACTGAAGCTTTCTTT. This gives the protein CSVDRTGVTEAFF.

This chain links TRBV28 with TRBJ1-2; 8 bases align to TRBD1. The CDR3 is made up of 13 amino acids. CDR1 and CDR2 from the germline V gene are MDHEN and SYDVKM. With 8 bases clipped from V and 4 bases from J, the junction kept 6 bases outside the gene matches. CDR3: CASRPGGVYGYTF. The CDR3 nucleotides read TGTGCCAGCCGCCCAGGGGGCGTCTATGGCTACACCTTC.

The rearrangement links TRBV7-2 to TRBJ2-3; 7 bases fit TRBD1. Germline CDR1 reads SGHTA; CDR2 reads FQGNSA. The CDR3 spans 16 residues. V gave up 5 bases and J gave up 2 bases; unmatched junction bases: 10. CDR3 sequence reads: CASSLRTGPFTDTQYF. DNA for the CDR3: TGTGCCAGCAGCCTGCGGACAGGACCCTTCACAGATACGCAGTATTTT.

This clone was seen just once. Mismatch with germline at one junction end may stem from a read error. The chain couples TRBV7-9 to TRBJ1-2; D is undetermined. This CDR3 is 16 amino acids long. Germline values: CDR1 SEHNR, CDR2 FQNEAQ (reference sequence). The CDR3 sequence: CSSSHLRQSSNYGYTF. CDR3 in DNA: TGTTCCAGCAGCCACTTGCGGCAGTCCTCTAACTATGGCTACACCTTC.

The chain is built from TRBV7-9 and TRBJ2-5; 11 bases line up with TRBD2. The CDR3 has 15 amino acids. V was clipped by 8 bases and J by 0 bases; unmatched bases: 5. Germline V lookup: CDR1 SEHNR, CDR2 FQNEAQ (reference sequence). The CDR3 sequence is CASGGTSGHQETQYF. DNA of the CDR3: TGTGCCAGCGGAGGGACTAGCGGCCACCAAGAGACCCAGTACTTC.

This sequence joins TRBV28 and TRBJ1-5, with TRBD1 matching 9 bases. This CDR3 is built from 17 residues. V shed 7 bases and J 0 bases; nucleotides not matched to a gene: 10. CDR1 MDHEN and CDR2 SYDVKM come from the germline V gene. The CDR3 region is CASNPGGTGYSNQPQHF. The DNA of the CDR3 is TGTGCCAGCAACCCGGGGGGGACAGGGTATAGCAATCAGCCCCAGCATTTT.

V is TRBV23-1 and J is TRBJ2-3, with TRBD1 matching 8 bases. TRBV23-1 is marked as an open reading frame, function uncertain. V was clipped by 5 bases and J by 5 bases; unmatched bases: 9. This CDR3 is 15 amino acids long. The chain's CDR3 is CASSDRGLGRDTQYF. The CDR3 DNA follows: TGCGCCAGCAGTGACAGGGGCTTGGGTAGAGATACGCAGTATTTT.

The J gene is TRBJ2-7, the V gene TRBV28, with 7 bases identical to TRBD2. The V gene's germline CDR1 is MDHEN and CDR2 SYDVKM. The CDR3 has 14 amino acids. With 5 bases clipped from V and 3 bases from J, the junction kept 7 bases outside the gene matches. CDR3 sequence: CASSPGLVSYEQYF. As DNA, the CDR3 is TGTGCCAGCAGTCCTGGACTAGTAAGCTACGAGCAGTACTTC.

The J gene is TRBJ2-1, the V gene TRBV7-8; D perhaps matches TRBD2 (7 bases). Per germline, CDR1 SGHVS and CDR2 FQNEAQ. There are 15 residues in the CDR3. Trimming left V 5 bases short and J 2 bases short, with 13 bases between. The CDR3 DNA sequence: TGTGCCAGCAGCCTAGGGGGGGGGACCTACAATGAGCAGTTCTTC. It specifies CASSLGGGTYNEQFF.

V usage is TRBV13 and J usage is TRBJ2-7, with 7 bases aligning to TRBD1. CDR1 and CDR2 (germline): PRHDT, FYEKMQ (reference sequence). This CDR3 region has 14 residues. The V and J ends lost 4 bases and 4 bases, in that order; junction bases with no gene match: 7. CDR3 protein: CASSSPRGRYEQYF. For the CDR3, the DNA is TGTGCCAGCAGCTCCCCCAGGGGGAGATACGAGCAGTACTTC.

This clone came up a few times. The genes are TRBV29-1 and TRBJ2-7; TRBD2 aligns across 7 bases. Trimming removed 1 base from V and 4 bases from J; junction bases left unmatched: 7. Germline V gene sequence: CDR1 SQVTM, CDR2 ANQGSEA. This CDR3 has 14 residues. DNA for the CDR3: TGCAGCGTTGAAGGGAGCGGGGAGGGGTACGAGCAGTACTTC. It translates to CSVEGSGEGYEQYF.

The chain has TRBV7-9 and TRBJ1-5; D uncertain. V was pared by 5 bases and J by 4 bases, with 9 bases between. The CDR3 is 13 amino acids. Germline V gives CDR1 SEHNR, CDR2 FQNEAQ (reference sequence). CDR3 DNA: TGTGCCAGCAGCCCGGGTAGGAATCAGCCCCAGCATTTT. Protein product: CASSPGRNQPQHF.

This rearrangement joins TRBV6-6 to TRBJ2-5, with TRBD2 matching 10 bases. Trimming at V came to 4 bases and at J to 7 bases, leaving 12 bases not matched to a gene. This CDR3 spans 16 amino acids. Germline V lookup: CDR1 MNHNY, CDR2 SVGAGI (reference sequence). The CDR3 sequence is CASSLRLAGPFWTQYF. Written as DNA, the CDR3 is TGTGCCAGCAGTTTACGACTAGCGGGCCCGTTTTGGACCCAGTACTTC.

This CDR3 is CASSENGLAGGGDTQYF. CDR3 DNA sequence: TGTGCCAGCAGCGAAAACGGACTAGCGGGAGGCGGAGATACGCAGTATTTT. The chain recombines TRBV6-1 with TRBJ2-3, with 14 bases lining up with TRBD2. CDR1 is MNHNS, CDR2 SASEGT, per germline. The CDR3 is 17 residues long. The V and J ends lost 6 bases and 5 bases, in that order; junction bases with no gene match: 10.

This chain connects TRBV2 to TRBJ1-4; 12 nucleotides align to TRBD1. CDR3 length: 16 residues. The germline gives CDR1 SNHLY, CDR2 FYNNEI. Unmatched junction bases numbered 10, after V lost 7 bases and J lost 7 bases. CDR3 region: CASKGTGGSQREKLFF. The DNA for the CDR3 is TGTGCCAGCAAAGGGACAGGGGGCTCCCAACGTGAAAAACTGTTTTTT.

J is TRBJ1-2 and V is TRBV6-6, with D perhaps matching TRBD1 (6 bases). Deletions cut 4 bases from V and 6 bases from J, with 15 bases between. The CDR3 consists of 14 residues. Germline CDR1 is MNHNY and CDR2 is SVGAGI (reference sequence). The CDR3 reads CASSSRGAGDGYTF. The CDR3, as DNA: TGTGCCAGCAGTTCCAGGGGAGCTGGGGATGGCTACACCTTC.

This clone was found once. The gene calls are TRBV5-1 and TRBJ2-2; D not certain. The V gene's germline CDR1 is SGHRS and CDR2 YFSETQ. The CDR3 extends over 17 amino acids. V shed 4 bases and J shed 1 base, with 17 bases lying between them. CDR3 amino acids: CASSPFGASLNTGELFF. CDR3 in DNA: TGCGCCAGCAGCCCCTTCGGAGCCTCCCTGAACACCGGGGAGCTGTTTTTT.

V gene TRBV25-1 combines with J gene TRBJ2-1; TRBD2 aligns across 8 bases. Unmatched junction bases numbered 12, after V lost 0 bases and J lost 8 bases. CDR1 and CDR2 (germline): MGHDK, SYGVNS. The CDR3 length is 17 residues. The CDR3 spells CASSEYSPSGSRHEQFF. CDR3 nucleotides: TGTGCCAGCAGTGAATATTCGCCCAGCGGGAGTCGGCATGAGCAGTTCTTC.

The V call is TRBV7-3, the J call TRBJ1-1; D might be TRBD1 (6 bases). V lost 3 bases to trimming and J lost 1 base, with 21 bases between them. Germline V gene lookup returns CDR1 SGHTA and CDR2 FQGTGA. This CDR3 is 18 amino acids long. This CDR3 reads CASSFEKTGLGKNTEAFF. The CDR3, as DNA: TGTGCCAGCAGCTTCGAAAAGACAGGCCTAGGTAAGAACACTGAAGCTTTCTTT.

V and J are TRBV19 and TRBJ2-2; D is ambiguous. The CDR3 has 11 residues. Germline assignment: CDR1 LNHDA and CDR2 SQIVND (reference sequence). V dropped 6 bases and J dropped 4 bases, with 3 bases sitting between them. The DNA for the CDR3 is TGTGCCAGTAGCGGCACCGGGGAGCTGTTTTTT. It specifies CASSGTGELFF.

V usage is TRBV5-1 and J usage is TRBJ1-5; no firm D call. This CDR3 spans 14 amino acids. V was trimmed by 4 bases and J by 10 bases, leaving 18 bases between them. Germline V lookup: CDR1 SGHRS, CDR2 YFSETQ. The CDR3 coding sequence is TGCGCCAGCAGCCCGGGCGGGCCTGAATACCCCCAGCATTTT. It encodes CASSPGGPEYPQHF.

The chain carries TRBV27 and TRBJ2-7; a weak D match, TRBD1 (6 bases). CDR3 length: 16 amino acids. V shed 0 bases and J shed 0 bases, with 12 bases lying between them. Germline lookup yields CDR1 MNHEY and CDR2 SMNVEV (reference sequence). As DNA, the CDR3 is TGTGCCAGCAGTTTATCCGGGACAACTAACTCCTACGAGCAGTACTTC. As protein: CASSLSGTTNSYEQYF.

The chain employs TRBV2 and TRBJ2-7; a possible D gene is TRBD2 (6 bases). Germline V lookup: CDR1 SNHLY, CDR2 FYNNEI. CDR3 length: 13 residues. V was trimmed by 4 bases and J by 7 bases, leaving 14 bases between them. The CDR3, as DNA: TGTGCCAGCAGTGGGGGGGTCGAAGGGGAGCAGTACTTC. The encoded protein is CASSGGVEGEQYF.

The genes are TRBV5-5 and TRBJ2-7; D is possibly TRBD2 (6 bases). The germline CDR1 and CDR2 sequences are SGHKS and YYEKEE (reference sequence). V was trimmed by 4 bases and J by 0 bases, leaving 17 bases between them. The CDR3 runs to 16 residues. The CDR3 loop is CASSQNAGLSSYEQYF. The CDR3, as DNA: TGTGCCAGCAGCCAGAATGCGGGATTAAGCTCCTACGAGCAGTACTTC.

The chain combines TRBV2 with TRBJ2-3, with D possibly being TRBD1 (5 bases). V was pared by 5 bases and J by 0 bases, with 9 bases between. The CDR3 spans 14 residues. Germline lookup yields CDR1 SNHLY and CDR2 FYNNEI. In DNA, the CDR3 is TGTGCCAGCAGTAAAGACAGAAGCACAGATACGCAGTATTTT. This translates into CASSKDRSTDTQYF.

This chain connects TRBV7-9 to TRBJ2-7; TRBD2 aligns across 10 bases. Germline V gene sequence: CDR1 SEHNR, CDR2 FQNEAQ (reference sequence). Germline trimming cut 1 base from V and 1 base from J; bases unmatched to any gene: 7. The CDR3 is 17 residues long. The CDR3 sequence: CASSLVLRTSGSYEQYF. In DNA form, the CDR3 reads TGTGCCAGCAGCTTAGTGCTTAGGACTAGCGGATCCTACGAGCAGTACTTC.

The gene calls are TRBV29-1 and TRBJ2-3; perhaps TRBD2 as D (6 bases). Germline V lookup: CDR1 SQVTM, CDR2 ANQGSEA. This CDR3 spans 14 amino acids. V lost 3 bases, J lost 0 bases, and 10 bases lay in between. The CDR3 protein is CSVELASSTDTQYF. In DNA form, the CDR3 reads TGCAGCGTTGAGCTAGCGTCTAGCACAGATACGCAGTATTTT.

This sequence joins TRBV6-1 and TRBJ1-3; the match to TRBD1 covers 10 bases. The CDR3 runs 15 residues. Germline lookup yields CDR1 MNHNS and CDR2 SASEGT. V trimming: 5 bases; J trimming: 5 bases; junction bases outside the gene matches: 6. The CDR3 region is CASSSGTGVRNTIYF. The CDR3 DNA sequence: TGTGCCAGCAGTTCCGGGACAGGGGTACGAAACACCATATATTTT.

Regarding this clone: An end of the junction differs from the germline gene, which may be a read error. The chain employs TRBV6-1 and TRBJ2-2; TRBD1 aligns across 9 bases. CDR3 length: 16 amino acids. In germline, CDR1 is MNHNS, CDR2 SASEGT. The CDR3 region has the DNA TGTGCCAGCAATGAAAGTCCGGGACAGGGTTCCGGGGAGCTGTTTTTT. Protein sequence: CASNESPGQGSGELFF.

This rearrangement joins TRBV4-1 to TRBJ2-7; the match to TRBD1 covers 7 bases. Per germline, CDR1 MGHRA and CDR2 YSYEKL. The CDR3 covers 15 residues. V lost 0 bases to trimming and J lost 4 bases; unmatched junction nucleotides: 6. The CDR3 spells CASSQEWTGIYEQYF. CDR3 in DNA: TGCGCCAGCAGCCAAGAATGGACAGGTATTTACGAGCAGTACTTC.

The CDR3 loop reads CASSEGTGGIGSEAFF. The CDR3 nucleotides are TGTGCCAGCTCGGAAGGGACAGGGGGCATAGGCAGTGAAGCTTTCTTT. V usage is TRBV28 and J usage is TRBJ1-1, with 12 bases lining up with TRBD1. The CDR3 has 16 amino acids. Germline V gene sequence: CDR1 MDHEN, CDR2 SYDVKM. V lost 8 bases to trimming and J lost 7 bases; unmatched junction nucleotides: 14.